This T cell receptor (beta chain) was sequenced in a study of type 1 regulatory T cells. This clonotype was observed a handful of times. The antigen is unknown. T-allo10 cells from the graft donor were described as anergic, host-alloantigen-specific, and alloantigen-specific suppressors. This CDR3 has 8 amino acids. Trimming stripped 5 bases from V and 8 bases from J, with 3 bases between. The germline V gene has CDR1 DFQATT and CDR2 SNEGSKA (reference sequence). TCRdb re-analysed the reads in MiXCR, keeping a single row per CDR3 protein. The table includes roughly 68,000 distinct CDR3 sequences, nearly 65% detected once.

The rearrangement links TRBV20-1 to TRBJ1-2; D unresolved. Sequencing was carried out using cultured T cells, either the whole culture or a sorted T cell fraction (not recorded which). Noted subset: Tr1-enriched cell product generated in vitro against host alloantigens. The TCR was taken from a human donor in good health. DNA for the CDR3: TGCAGTGCTCCCGGCTACACCTTC. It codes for CSAPGYTF.